A single T cell receptor beta chain is shown here with its context. An end of the junction differs from the germline gene, which may be a read error. In germline, CDR1 is SSHAT, CDR2 FNYEAQ (reference sequence). The CDR3 runs 13 residues. The sample is drawn from a study of blood T cell repertoires in COVID-19. Looking at the study overall: Samples representing acute and convalescent COVID-19 were sourced from the United States, Italy and Spain. Sources were T cells, B-cell-depleted T cells, or PBMCs; the material itself was cDNA or gDNA.

Original handling: Reference gene primer amplification yielded estimated nucleated cell counts. Profiling relied on immunoSEQ multiplex PCR, and the TCRdb table lists in-frame clones only, not all of them. V and J calls plus clone size are reproduced from that table; the DNA served to infer D and trimming. The data contain approximately 170,000 clones, 65% to 85% of them seen just once; the ten biggest clones take up roughly 4%. Participants reported their clinical history, and cohort assignment relied on those reports. The sequencing sample was made of PBMCs or T cells enriched from blood (not recorded which). This chain uses TRBV7-7 with TRBJ1-1; D might be TRBD1 (5 bases). The sequence came from a woman in her forties or fifties in a cohort exposed to, infected with or recovered from COVID-19 (not recorded which). The CDR3 DNA reads as TGTGCTAGCAGCCGGGACTTTAACGCTGAAGCTTTCTTT. This translates into CASSRDFNAEAFF.